The clone carrying this TCR beta chain appeared a few times. This sample is drawn from a study of cytomegalovirus exposure and HLA in healthy donors. Trimming took 2 bases from V and 7 from J, leaving 11 bases between them. CDR1 is MDHEN and CDR2 is SYDVKM in the germline V gene. CDR3 size: 13 residues. Both 60 Vbeta primers and 13 Jbeta primers went into the PCR. TCRdb keeps only in-frame clones here, not all; method: immunoSEQ multiplex PCR. The sample yields 150,000 or so clones, roughly 83% seen once. The TCR originated in a man aged 25-40 years in good health and CMV-seropositive. The chain is built from TRBV28 and TRBJ1-2; D gene unclear. Sequencing input: PBMCs. CDR3 sequence reads: CASSLIGGVGYTF. CDR3 in DNA: TGTGCCAGCAGTTTAATAGGCGGGGTTGGCTACACCTTC.